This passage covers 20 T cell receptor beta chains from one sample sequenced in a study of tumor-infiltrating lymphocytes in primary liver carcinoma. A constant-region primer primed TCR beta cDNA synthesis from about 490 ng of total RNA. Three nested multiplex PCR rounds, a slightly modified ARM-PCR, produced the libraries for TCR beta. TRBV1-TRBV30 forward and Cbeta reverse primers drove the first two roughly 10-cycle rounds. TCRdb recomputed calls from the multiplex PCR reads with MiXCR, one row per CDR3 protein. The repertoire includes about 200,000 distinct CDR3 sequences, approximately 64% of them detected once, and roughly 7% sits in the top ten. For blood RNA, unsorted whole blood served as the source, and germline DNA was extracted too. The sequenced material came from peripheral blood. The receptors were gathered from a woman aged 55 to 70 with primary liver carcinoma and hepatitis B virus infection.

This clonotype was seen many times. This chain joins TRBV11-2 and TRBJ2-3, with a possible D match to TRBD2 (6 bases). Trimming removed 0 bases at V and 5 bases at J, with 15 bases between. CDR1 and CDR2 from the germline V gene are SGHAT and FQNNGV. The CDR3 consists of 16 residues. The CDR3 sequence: CASSLEVGGFGDTQYF. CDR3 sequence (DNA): TGTGCCAGCAGCTTAGAGGTCGGGGGTTTCGGAGATACGCAGTATTTT.

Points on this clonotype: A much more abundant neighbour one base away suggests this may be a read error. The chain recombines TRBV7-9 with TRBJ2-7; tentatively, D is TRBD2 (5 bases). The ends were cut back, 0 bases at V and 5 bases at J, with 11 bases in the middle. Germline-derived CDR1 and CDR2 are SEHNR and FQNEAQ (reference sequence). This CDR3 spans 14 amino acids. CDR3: CASSLAGSGNEQYF. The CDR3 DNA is TGTGCCAGCAGCTTAGCAGGGTCGGGGAACGAGCAGTACTTC. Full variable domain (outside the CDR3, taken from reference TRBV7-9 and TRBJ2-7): DTGVSQNPRHKITKRGQNVTFRCDPISEHNRLYWYRQTLGQGPEFLTYFQNEAQLEKSRLLSDRFSAERPKGSFSTLEIQRTEQGDSAMYLCASSLAGSGNEQYFGPGTRLTVT.

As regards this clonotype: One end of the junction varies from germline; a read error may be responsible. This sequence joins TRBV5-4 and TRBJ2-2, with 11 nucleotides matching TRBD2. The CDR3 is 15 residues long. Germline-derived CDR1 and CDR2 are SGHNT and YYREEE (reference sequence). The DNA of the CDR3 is TGTGCCAGCAGCTCTAGCGGGAGGAACGCCGGGGAGCTGTTTTTT. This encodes CASSSSGRNAGELFF.

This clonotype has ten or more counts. The CDR3 DNA reads as TGTGCCAGCCGGCTAGCGGGAGGGCGAGGAGAGACCCAGTACTTC. Its protein is CASRLAGGRGETQYF. This sequence joins TRBV6-1 and TRBJ2-5, with 12 bases fitting TRBD2. In germline, CDR1 is MNHNS, CDR2 SASEGT. The CDR3 contains 15 residues. V was pared by 8 bases and J by 4 bases, with 8 bases of the junction left unmatched.

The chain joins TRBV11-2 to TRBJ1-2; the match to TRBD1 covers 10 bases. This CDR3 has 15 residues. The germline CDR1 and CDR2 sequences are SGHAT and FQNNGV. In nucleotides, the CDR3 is TGTGCTAACAGCTTAGACCCCGGGACAGGGGCCAGCTACACCTTC. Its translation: CANSLDPGTGASYTF.

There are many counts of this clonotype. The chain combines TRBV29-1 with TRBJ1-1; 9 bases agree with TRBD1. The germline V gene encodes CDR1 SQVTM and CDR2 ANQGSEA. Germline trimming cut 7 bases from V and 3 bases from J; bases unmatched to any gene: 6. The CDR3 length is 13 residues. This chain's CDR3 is CSGRQGEYTEAFF. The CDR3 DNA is TGCAGCGGACGACAGGGGGAGTACACTGAAGCTTTCTTT.

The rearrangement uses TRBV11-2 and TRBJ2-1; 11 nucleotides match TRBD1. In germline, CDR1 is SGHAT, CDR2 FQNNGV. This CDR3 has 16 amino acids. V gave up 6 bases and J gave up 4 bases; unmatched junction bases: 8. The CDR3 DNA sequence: TGTGCCAGCAGGAAATCAGGGACAGGGGGATACAATGAGCAGTTCTTC. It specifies CASRKSGTGGYNEQFF.

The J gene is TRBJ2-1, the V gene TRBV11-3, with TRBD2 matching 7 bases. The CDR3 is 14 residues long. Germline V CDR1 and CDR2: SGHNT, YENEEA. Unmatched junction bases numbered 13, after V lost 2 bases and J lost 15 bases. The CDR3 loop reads CASSLSGVENGRFF. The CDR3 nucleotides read TGTGCCAGCAGCTTAAGCGGGGTGGAGAATGGGCGGTTCTTC.

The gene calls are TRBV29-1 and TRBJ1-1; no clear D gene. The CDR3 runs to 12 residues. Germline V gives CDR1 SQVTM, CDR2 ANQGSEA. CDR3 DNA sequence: TGCGCCGCGCGGCCGGCGAACACTGAAGCTTTCTTT. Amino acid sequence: CAARPANTEAFF.

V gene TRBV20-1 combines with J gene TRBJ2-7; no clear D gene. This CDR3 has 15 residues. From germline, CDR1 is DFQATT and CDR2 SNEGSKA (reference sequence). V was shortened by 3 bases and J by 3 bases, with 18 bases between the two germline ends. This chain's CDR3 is CSASPIVLINYEQYF. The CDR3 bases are TGCAGTGCTAGCCCAATAGTGCTTATCAACTACGAGCAGTACTTC.

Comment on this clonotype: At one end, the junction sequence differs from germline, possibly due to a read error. CDR3 sequence reads: CSVLYAGDLFF. The CDR3 DNA reads as TGCAGCGTCCTATACGCCGGGGATCTGTTTTTT. This sequence joins TRBV29-1 and TRBJ2-2; weak D call: TRBD2 (5 bases). The CDR3 runs 11 residues. Germline CDR1 SQVTM, CDR2 ANQGSEA.

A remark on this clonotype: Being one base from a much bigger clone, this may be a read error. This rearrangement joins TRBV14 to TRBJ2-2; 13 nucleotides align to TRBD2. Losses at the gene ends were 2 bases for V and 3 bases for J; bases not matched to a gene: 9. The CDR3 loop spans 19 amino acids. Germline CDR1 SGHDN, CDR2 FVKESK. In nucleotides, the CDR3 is TGTGCCAGCAGCCAATACCAAGGACTAGCGGGAGAGTACACCGGGGAGCTGTTTTTT. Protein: CASSQYQGLAGEYTGELFF.

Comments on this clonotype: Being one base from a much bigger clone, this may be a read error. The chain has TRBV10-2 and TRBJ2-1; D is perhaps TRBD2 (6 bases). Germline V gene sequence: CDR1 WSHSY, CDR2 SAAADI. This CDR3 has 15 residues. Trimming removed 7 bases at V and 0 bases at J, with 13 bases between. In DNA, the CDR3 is TGCGCCAGCAACCGACTAGGGAGCTCCTACAATGAGCAGTTCTTC. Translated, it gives CASNRLGSSYNEQFF.

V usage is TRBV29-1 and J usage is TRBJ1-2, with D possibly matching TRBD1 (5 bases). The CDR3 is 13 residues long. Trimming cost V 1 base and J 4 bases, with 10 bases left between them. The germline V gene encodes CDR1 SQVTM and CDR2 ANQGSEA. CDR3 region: CSVEGDVFYGYTF. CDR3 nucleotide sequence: TGCAGCGTTGAAGGGGACGTATTCTATGGCTACACCTTC.

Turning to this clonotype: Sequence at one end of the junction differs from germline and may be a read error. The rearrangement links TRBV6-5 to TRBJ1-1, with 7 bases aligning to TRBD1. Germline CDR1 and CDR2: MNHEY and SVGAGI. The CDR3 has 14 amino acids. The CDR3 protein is CVSSQTGWTTEAFF. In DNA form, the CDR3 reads TGTGTCAGCAGTCAGACAGGGTGGACAACTGAAGCTTTCTTT.

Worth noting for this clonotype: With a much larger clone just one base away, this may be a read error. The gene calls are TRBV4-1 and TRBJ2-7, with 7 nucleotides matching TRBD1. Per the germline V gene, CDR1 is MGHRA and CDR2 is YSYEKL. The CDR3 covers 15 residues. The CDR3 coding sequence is TGCGCCGGCAGCCAAGATCCAGGGGGTAGGGGCGAGCAGTACTTC. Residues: CAGSQDPGGRGEQYF.

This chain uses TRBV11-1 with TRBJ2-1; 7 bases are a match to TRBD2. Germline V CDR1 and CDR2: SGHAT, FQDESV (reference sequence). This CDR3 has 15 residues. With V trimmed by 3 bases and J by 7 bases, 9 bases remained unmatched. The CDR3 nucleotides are TGTGCCAGCAGCTTCAAGGGACTAAGAGAGAATGAGCAGTTCTTC. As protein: CASSFKGLRENEQFF.

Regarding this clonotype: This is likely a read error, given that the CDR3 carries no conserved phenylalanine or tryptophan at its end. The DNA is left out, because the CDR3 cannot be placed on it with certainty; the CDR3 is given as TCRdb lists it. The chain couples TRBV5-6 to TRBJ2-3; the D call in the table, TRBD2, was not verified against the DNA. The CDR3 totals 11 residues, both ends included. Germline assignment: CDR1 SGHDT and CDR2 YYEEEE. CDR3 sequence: CASSLRLEKSL.

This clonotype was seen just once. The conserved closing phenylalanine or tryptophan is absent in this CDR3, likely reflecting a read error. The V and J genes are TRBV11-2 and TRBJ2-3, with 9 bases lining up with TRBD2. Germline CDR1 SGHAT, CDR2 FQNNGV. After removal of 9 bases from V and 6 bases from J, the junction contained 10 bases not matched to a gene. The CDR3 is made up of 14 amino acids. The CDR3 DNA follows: TGTGCCAGTAGCGGGAGAACACAGGGGGATACGCAGTATTAT. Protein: CASSGRTQGDTQYY.

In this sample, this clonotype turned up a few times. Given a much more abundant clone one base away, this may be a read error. In nucleotides, the CDR3 is TGTGCCAGCAGCCGAACCGGGACAGGGGGCGCGTATAGGCAGTATTTT. Translation: CASSRTGTGGAYRQYF. The chain employs TRBV7-8 and TRBJ2-3; 12 nucleotides match TRBD1. The CDR3 spans 16 residues. Germline CDR1 is SGHVS and CDR2 is FQNEAQ. Trimming removed 5 bases from V and 11 bases from J; junction bases left unmatched: 14.